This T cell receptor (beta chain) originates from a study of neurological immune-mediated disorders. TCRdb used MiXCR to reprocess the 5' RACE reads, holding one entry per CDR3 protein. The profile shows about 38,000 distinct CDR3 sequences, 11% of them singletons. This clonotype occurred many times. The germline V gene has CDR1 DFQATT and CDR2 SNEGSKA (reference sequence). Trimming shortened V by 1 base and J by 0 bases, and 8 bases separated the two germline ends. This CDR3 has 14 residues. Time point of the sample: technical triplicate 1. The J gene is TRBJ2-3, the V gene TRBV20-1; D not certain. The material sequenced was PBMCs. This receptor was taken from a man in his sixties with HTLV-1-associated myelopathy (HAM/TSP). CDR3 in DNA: TGCAGTGCTAGAGGACCGGATAGCACAGATACGCAGTATTTT. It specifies CSARGPDSTDTQYF.